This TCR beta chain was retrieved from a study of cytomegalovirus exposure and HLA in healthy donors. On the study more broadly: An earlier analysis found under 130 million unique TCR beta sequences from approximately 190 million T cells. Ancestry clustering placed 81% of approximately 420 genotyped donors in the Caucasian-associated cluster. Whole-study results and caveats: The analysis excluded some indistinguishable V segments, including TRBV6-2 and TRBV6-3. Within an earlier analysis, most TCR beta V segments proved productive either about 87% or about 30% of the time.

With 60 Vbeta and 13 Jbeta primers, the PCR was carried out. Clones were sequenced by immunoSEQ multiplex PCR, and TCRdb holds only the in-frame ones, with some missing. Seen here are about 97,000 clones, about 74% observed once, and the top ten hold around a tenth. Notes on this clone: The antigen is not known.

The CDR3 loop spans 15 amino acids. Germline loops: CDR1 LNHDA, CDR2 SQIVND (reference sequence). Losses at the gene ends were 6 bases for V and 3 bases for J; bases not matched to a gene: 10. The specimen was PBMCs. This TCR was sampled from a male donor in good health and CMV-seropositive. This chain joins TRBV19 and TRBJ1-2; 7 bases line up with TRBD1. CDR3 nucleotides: TGTGCCAGTAGCGCCCAGGGGGTGACTTACTATGGCTACACCTTC. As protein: CASSAQGVTYYGYTF.